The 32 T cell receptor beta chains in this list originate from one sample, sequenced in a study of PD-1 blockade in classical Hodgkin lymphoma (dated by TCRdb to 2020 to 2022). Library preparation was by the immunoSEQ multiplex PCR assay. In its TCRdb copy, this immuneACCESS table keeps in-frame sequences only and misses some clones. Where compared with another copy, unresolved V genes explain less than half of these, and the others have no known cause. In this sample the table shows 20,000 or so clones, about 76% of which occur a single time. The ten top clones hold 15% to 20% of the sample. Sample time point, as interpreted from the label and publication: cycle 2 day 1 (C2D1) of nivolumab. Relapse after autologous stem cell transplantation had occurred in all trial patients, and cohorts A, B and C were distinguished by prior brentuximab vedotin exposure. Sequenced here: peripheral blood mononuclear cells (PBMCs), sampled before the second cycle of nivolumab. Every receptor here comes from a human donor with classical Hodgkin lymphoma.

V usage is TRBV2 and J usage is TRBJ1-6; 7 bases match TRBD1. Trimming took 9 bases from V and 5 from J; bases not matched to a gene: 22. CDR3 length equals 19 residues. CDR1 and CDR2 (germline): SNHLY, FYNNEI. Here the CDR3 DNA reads TGTGCCAGACAAAACAGGCCCGGAGAGATCAGGGGGAATAATTCACCCCTCCACTTT. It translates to CARQNRPGEIRGNNSPLHF.

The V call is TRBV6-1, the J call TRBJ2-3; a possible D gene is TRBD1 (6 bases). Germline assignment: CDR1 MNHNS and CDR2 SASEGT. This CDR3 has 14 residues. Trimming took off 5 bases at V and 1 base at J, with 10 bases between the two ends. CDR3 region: CASSWGHGTDTQYF. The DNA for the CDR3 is TGTGCCAGCAGTTGGGGGCATGGCACAGATACGCAGTATTTT.

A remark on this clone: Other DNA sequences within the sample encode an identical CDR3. This CDR3 reads CASSLLAGGPYEQYF. CDR3 in DNA: TGTGCCAGCAGCTTACTAGCGGGGGGGCCCTACGAGCAGTACTTC. The J gene is TRBJ2-7, the V gene TRBV7-9, with 12 bases fitting TRBD2. V trimming: 2 bases; J trimming: 2 bases; junction bases outside the gene matches: 1. CDR3 length: 15 amino acids. Germline CDR1 is SEHNR and CDR2 is FQNEAQ (reference sequence).

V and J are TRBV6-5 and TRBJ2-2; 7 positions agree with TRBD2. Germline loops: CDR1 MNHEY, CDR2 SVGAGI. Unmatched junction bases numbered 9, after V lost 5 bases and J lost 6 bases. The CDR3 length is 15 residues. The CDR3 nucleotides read TGTGCCAGCAGTCTGGTGGGGGGGAGCTCCGGGGAGCTGTTTTTT. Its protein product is CASSLVGGSSGELFF.

The CDR3 sequence: CASSSNKQGGNQPQHF. Here the CDR3 DNA reads TGTGCCAGCAGTTCCAATAAACAGGGAGGCAATCAGCCCCAGCATTTT. This chain uses TRBV28 with TRBJ1-5; possibly TRBD1 for D (6 bases). Germline loops: CDR1 MDHEN, CDR2 SYDVKM. The CDR3 has 16 amino acids. Trimming stripped 4 bases from V and 2 bases from J, with 15 bases between. The complete variable domain, with remaining parts taken from reference TRBV28 and TRBJ1-5, reads DVKVTQSSRYLVKRTGEKVFLECVQDMDHENMFWYRQDPGLGLRLIYFSYDVKMKEKGDIPEGYSVSREKKERFSLILESASTNQTSMYLCASSSNKQGGNQPQHFGDGTRLSIL.

DNA for the CDR3: TGTGCCATCAGTACAGGGGAGGCCACTGAAGCTTTCTTT. Residues: CAISTGEATEAFF. The V call is TRBV10-3, the J call TRBJ1-1; 7 bases are a match to TRBD1. CDR3 length: 13 amino acids. The germline gives CDR1 ENHRY, CDR2 SYGVKD. V shed 5 bases and J 4 bases; nucleotides not matched to a gene: 4.

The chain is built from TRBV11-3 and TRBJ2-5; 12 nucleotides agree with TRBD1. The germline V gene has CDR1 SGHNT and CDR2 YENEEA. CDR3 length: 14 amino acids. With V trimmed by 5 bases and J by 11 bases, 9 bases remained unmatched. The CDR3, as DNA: TGTGCCAGCAGCGTCGGGACAGGGGGCTCCCTTCAGTACTTC. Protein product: CASSVGTGGSLQYF.

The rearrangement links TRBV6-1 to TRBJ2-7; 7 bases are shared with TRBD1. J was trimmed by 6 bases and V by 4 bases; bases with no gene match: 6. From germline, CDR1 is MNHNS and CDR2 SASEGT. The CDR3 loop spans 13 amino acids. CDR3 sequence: CASSGPTGVEQYF. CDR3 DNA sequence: TGTGCCAGCAGTGGCCCTACAGGGGTCGAGCAGTACTTC.

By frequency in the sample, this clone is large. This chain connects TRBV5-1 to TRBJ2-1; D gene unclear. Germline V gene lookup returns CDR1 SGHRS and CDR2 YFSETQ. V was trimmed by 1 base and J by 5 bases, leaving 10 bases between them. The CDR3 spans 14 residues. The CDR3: CASSLLGPNNEQFF. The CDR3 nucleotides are TGCGCCAGCAGCTTGCTTGGGCCCAACAATGAGCAGTTCTTC.

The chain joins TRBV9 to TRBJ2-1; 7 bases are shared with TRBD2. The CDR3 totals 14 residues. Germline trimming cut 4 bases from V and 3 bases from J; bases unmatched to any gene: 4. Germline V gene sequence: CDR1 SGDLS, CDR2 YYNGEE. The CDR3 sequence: CASSPRTSYNEQFF. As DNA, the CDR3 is TGTGCCAGCAGCCCGAGGACTAGCTACAATGAGCAGTTCTTC.

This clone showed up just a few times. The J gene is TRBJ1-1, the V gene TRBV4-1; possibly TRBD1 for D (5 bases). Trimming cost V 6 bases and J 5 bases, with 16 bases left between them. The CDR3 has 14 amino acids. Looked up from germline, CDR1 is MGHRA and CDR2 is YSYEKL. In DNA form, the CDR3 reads TGCGCCAGCAGTCCCTCCCGGGGCGGGACTGAAGCTTTCTTT. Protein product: CASSPSRGGTEAFF.

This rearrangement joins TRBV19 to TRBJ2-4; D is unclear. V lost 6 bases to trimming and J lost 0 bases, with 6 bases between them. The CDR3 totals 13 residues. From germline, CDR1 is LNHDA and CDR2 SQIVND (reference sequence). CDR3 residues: CASRPLAKNIQYF. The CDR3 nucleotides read TGTGCCAGTAGGCCTCTAGCCAAAAACATTCAGTACTTC.

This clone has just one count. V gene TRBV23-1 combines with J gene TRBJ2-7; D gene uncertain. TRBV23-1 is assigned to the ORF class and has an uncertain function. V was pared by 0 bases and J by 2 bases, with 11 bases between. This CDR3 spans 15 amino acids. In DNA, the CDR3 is TGCGCCAGCAGTCAATCGTGGGGTGGGGCCTACGAGCAGTACTTC. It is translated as CASSQSWGGAYEQYF.

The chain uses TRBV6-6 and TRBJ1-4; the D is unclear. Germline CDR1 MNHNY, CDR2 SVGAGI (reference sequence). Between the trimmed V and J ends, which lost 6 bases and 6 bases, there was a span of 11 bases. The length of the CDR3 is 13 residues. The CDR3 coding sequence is TGTGCCAGCAGAACAGACCACCATGAAAAACTGTTTTTT. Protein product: CASRTDHHEKLFF.

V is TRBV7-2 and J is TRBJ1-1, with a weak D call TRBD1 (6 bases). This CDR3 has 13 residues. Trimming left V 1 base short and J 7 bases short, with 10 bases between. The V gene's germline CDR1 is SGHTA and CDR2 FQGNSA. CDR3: CASSLDAGVEAFF. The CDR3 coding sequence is TGTGCCAGCAGCTTAGATGCAGGGGTTGAAGCTTTCTTT.

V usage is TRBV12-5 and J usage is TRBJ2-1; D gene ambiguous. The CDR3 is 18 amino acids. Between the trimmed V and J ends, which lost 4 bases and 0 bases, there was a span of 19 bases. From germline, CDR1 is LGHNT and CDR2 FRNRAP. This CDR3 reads CASGSSVTITDSYNEQFF. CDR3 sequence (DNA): TGTGCTAGTGGTTCCTCCGTGACCATCACCGACTCCTACAATGAGCAGTTCTTC. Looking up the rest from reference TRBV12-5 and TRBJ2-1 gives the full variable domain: DARVTQTPRHKVTEMGQEVTMRCQPILGHNTVFWYRQTMMQGLELLAYFRNRAPLDDSGMPKDRFSAEMPDATLATLKIQPSEPRDSAVYFCASGSSVTITDSYNEQFFGPGTRLTVL.

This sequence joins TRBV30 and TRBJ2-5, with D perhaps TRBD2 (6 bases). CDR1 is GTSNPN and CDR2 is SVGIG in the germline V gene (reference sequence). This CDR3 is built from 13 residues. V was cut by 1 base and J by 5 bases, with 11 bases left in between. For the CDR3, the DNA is TGTGCCTGGAGTGGGGGACTGATGGAGACCCAGTACTTC. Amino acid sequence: CAWSGGLMETQYF.

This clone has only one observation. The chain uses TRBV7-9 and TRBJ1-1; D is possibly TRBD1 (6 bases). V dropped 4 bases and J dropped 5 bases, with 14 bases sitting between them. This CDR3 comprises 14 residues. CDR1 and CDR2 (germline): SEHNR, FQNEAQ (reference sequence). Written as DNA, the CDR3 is TGTGCCAGCAGCTCCCGGGGGGCGGGGACTGAAGCTTTCTTT. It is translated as CASSSRGAGTEAFF.

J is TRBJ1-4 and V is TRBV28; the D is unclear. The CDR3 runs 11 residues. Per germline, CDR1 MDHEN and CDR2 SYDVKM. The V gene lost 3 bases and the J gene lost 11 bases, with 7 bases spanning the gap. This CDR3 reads CASSLGEKLFF. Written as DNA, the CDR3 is TGTGCCAGCAGTTTGGGCGAGAAACTGTTTTTT.

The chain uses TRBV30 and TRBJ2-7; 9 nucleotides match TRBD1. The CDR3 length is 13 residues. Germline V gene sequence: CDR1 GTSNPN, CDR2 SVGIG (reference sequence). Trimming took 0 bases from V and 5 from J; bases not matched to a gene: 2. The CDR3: CAWSVQGANEQYF. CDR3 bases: TGTGCCTGGAGTGTACAGGGGGCGAACGAGCAGTACTTC.

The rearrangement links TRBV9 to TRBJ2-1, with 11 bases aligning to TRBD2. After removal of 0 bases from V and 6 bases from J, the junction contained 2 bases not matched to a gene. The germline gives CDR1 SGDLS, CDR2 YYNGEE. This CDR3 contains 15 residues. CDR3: CASSVGSGRANEQFF. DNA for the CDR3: TGTGCCAGCAGCGTAGGTAGCGGGAGGGCCAATGAGCAGTTCTTC.

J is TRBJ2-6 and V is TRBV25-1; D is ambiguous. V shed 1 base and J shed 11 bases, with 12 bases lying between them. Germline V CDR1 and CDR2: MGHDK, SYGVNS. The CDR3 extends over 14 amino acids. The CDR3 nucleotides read TGTGCCAGCAGTGAATTGGGTCTCCTCGACGTCCTGACTTTC. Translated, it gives CASSELGLLDVLTF.

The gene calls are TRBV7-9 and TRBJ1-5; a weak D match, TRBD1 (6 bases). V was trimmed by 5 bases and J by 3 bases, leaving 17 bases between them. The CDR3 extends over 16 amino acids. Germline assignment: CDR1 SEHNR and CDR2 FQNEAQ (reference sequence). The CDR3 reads CASSADRDTHNQPQHF. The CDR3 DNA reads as TGTGCCAGCAGCGCTGACCGGGACACTCACAATCAGCCCCAGCATTTT.

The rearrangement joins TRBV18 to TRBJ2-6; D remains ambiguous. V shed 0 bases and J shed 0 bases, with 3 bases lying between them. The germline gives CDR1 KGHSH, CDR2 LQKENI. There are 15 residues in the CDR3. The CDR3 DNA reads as TGTGCCAGCTCACCACCCTTCTCTGGGGCCAACGTCCTGACTTTC. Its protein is CASSPPFSGANVLTF.

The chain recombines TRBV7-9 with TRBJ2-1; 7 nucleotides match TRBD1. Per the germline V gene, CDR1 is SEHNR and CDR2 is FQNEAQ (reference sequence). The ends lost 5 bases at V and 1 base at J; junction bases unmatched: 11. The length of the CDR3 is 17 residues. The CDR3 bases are TGTGCCAGCAGCCTAGGACAGGCGGGTCTTTCCTACAATGAGCAGTTCTTC. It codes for CASSLGQAGLSYNEQFF.

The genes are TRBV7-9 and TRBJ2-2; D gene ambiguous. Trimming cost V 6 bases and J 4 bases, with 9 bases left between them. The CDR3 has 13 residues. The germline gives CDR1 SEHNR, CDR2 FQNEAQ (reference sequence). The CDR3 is CASRPLATGELFF. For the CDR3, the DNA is TGTGCCAGCAGGCCGCTGGCCACCGGGGAGCTGTTTTTT. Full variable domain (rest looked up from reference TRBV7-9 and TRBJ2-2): DTGVSQNPRHKITKRGQNVTFRCDPISEHNRLYWYRQTLGQGPEFLTYFQNEAQLEKSRLLSDRFSAERPKGSFSTLEIQRTEQGDSAMYLCASRPLATGELFFGEGSRLTVL.

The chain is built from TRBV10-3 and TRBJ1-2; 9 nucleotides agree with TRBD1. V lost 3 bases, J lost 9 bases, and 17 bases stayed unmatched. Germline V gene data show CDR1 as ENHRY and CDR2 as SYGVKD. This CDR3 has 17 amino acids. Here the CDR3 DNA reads TGTGCCATCAGTGAACCTCCGGGACAGGGAGGCGGTCATAGCTACACCTTC. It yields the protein CAISEPPGQGGGHSYTF.

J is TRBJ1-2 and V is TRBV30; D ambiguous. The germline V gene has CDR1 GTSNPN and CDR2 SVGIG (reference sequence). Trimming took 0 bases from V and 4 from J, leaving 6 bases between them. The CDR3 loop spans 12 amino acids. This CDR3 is CAWSVLGYGYTF. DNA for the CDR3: TGTGCCTGGAGTGTATTGGGCTATGGCTACACCTTC.

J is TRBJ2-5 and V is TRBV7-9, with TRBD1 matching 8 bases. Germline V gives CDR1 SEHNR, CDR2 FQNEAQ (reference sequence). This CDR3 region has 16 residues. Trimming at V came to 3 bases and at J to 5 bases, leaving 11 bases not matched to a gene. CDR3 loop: CASSFIWQGAKETQYF. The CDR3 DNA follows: TGTGCCAGCAGCTTTATTTGGCAGGGGGCGAAGGAGACCCAGTACTTC.

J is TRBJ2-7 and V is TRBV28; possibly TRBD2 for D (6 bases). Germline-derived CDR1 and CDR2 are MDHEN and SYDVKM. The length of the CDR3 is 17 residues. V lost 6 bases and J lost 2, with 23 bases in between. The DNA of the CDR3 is TGTGCCAGCAGGCCCTACTCAGCGGCGGGAAGAACCTACGAGCAGTACTTC. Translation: CASRPYSAAGRTYEQYF.

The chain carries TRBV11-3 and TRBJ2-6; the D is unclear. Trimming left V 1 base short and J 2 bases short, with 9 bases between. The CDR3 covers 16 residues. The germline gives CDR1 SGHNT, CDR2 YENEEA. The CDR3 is CASSLVSGPGANVLTF. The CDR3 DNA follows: TGTGCCAGCAGCTTAGTTTCTGGGCCTGGGGCCAACGTCCTGACTTTC.

This CDR3 is CASSRTGNYGYTF. The CDR3 DNA sequence: TGTGCCAGCAGCCGCACAGGGAACTATGGCTACACCTTC. The chain combines TRBV4-2 with TRBJ1-2; tentative D call: TRBD1 (6 bases). Trimming took 4 bases from V and 2 from J, leaving 8 bases between them. Looked up from germline, CDR1 is LGHNA and CDR2 is YNFKEQ. There are 13 residues in the CDR3.